This TCR beta chain derives from a study of blood T cell repertoires in COVID-19. Across the study: Some COVID-19 samples were acute and others convalescent; all came from the United States, Italy and Spain.

Assay: immunoSEQ multiplex PCR; the TCRdb copy retains only in-frame clones and omits some. The sample has 250,000 to 350,000 clones, 88% seen once; the top ten hold approximately 10%. V dropped 6 bases and J dropped 4 bases, with 17 bases sitting between them. From germline, CDR1 is KGHSH and CDR2 LQKENI. This CDR3 region has 15 residues. The sample consisted of peripheral blood. The clonotype was recovered from a woman between 25 and 40 years old with COVID-19, enrolled during active disease. The V call is TRBV18, the J call TRBJ2-3; D is uncertain. As DNA, the CDR3 is TGTGCCAGCTCGTCCCCTTTCCCGGCGGCAGATACGCAGTATTTT. This sequence encodes CASSSPFPAADTQYF.